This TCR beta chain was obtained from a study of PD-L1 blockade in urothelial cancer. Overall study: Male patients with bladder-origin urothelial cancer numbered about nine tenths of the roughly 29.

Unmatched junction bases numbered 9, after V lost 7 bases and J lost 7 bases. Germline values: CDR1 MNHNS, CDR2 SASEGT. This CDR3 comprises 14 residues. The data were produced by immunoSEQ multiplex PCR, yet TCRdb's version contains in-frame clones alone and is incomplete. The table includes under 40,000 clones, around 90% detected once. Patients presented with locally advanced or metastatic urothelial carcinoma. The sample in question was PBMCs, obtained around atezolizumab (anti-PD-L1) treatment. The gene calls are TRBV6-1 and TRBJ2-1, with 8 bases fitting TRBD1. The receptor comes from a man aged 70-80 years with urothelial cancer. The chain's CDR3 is CASTPDRAMNEQFF. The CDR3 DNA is TGTGCCAGCACTCCGGACAGGGCTATGAATGAGCAGTTCTTC.